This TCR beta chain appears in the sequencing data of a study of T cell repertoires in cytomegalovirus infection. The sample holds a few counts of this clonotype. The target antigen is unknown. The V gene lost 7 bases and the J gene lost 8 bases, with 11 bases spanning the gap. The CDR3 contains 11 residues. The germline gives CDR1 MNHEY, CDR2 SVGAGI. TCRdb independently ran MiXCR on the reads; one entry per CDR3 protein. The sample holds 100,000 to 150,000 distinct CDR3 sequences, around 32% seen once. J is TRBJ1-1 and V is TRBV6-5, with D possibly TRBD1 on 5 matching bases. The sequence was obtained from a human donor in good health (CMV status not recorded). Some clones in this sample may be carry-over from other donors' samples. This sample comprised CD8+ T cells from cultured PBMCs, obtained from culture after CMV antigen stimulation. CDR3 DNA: TGTGCCAGCAAAGGGGCCGGAGAAGCTTTCTTT. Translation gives CASKGAGEAFF.